The TCR beta chain under discussion was sequenced for a study of blood T cell repertoires in COVID-19. For the study at large: The origin of the acute and convalescent COVID-19 samples was the United States, Italy and Spain. Sources were T cells, B-cell-depleted T cells, or PBMCs; the material itself was cDNA or gDNA.

The CDR3 has 15 amino acids. Germline-derived CDR1 and CDR2 are LGHDT and YNNKEL (reference sequence). V was pared by 2 bases and J by 8 bases, with 15 bases between. Under the authors' procedure: Researchers report that nucleated cell counts were estimated from reference gene primer amplification. Sequenced by immunoSEQ multiplex PCR; TCRdb stores in-frame clones only, minus some. The DNA gave D and trimming, while V, J and clone size come from that table. The repertoire holds about 120,000 clones, with roughly four fifths as singletons. This TCR derives from a human donor in a cohort sampled during active COVID-19. The sequenced sample was peripheral blood. This rearrangement joins TRBV3-1 (or the pseudogene TRBV3-2) to TRBJ1-4; D might be TRBD1 (6 bases). The CDR3 bases are TGTGCCAGCAGCCAATCCCAGGGGTCGGCGGAAAAACTGTTTTTT. Translation gives CASSQSQGSAEKLFF.